Listed here is a single T cell receptor (beta chain). Random hexamers were used to reverse transcribe the RNA input (about 0.5 to 1 ug). immunoSEQ multiplex PCR amplified TCR beta CDR3 across 54 Vbeta, 13 Jbeta. TCRdb re-called the immunoSEQ multiplex PCR reads with MiXCR, one entry per CDR3 protein. The table includes 90,000 to 150,000 distinct CDR3 sequences, 85% to 95% detected once. This specimen comes from a study of CD8 T cells in Susac syndrome. Germline CDR1 reads MNHNS; CDR2 reads SASEGT. Between the trimmed V and J ends, which lost 5 bases and 9 bases, there was a span of 20 bases. The CDR3 sequence is 15 residues long.

The V gene is TRBV6-1, the J gene TRBJ2-1; D ambiguous. Sequencing was performed on CD4+ T cells from PBMCs. The clonotype was recovered from a human donor with multiple sclerosis. The CDR3 bases are TGTGCCAGCAGTCCCGATGGAGACCTTTGGGGTGAGCAGTTCTTC. This sequence encodes CASSPDGDLWGEQFF.